Reported below is one TCR beta chain. The antigen is unknown. The data were obtained in a study of T cell repertoires in cytomegalovirus infection. The wider study: Through public TCR beta signatures, both CMV infection and matching HLA type were indicated. Study-level points and caveats: Summed frequency of public TCR beta families distinguished CMV carriers with the relevant HLA. Predominance within the ex vivo response was attributable to HLA-C-restricted CMV-specific TCR beta clonotypes.

TCRdb reprocessed the reads with MiXCR, giving one entry per CDR3 protein. This sample has around 240,000 distinct CDR3 sequences, with 22% found just once. CDR1 and CDR2 (germline): MGHDK, SYGVNS. This CDR3 has 13 residues. Germline trimming cut 3 bases from V and 16 bases from J; bases unmatched to any gene: 11. The sample comprised CD8+ T cells from PBMCs. This receptor was taken from a human donor in good health (CMV status not recorded). Some clones in this sample may be carry-over from other donors' samples. The chain links TRBV25-1 to TRBJ2-4; 8 nucleotides match TRBD2. In nucleotides, the CDR3 is TGTGCCAGCAGTGAGGGTAGCGGGGTCTTTAGATACTTC. It specifies CASSEGSGVFRYF.